The 19 T cell receptor beta chains below come from one sample, sequenced in a study of T cell responses to AZD1222 COVID-19 vaccine. Generated by immunoSEQ multiplex PCR, the TCRdb table keeps only in-frame clones and is missing some. The sample carries fewer than 200,000 clones, 85% to 90% recorded once. The sequencing used peripheral blood, collected on day 0 of AZD1222 vaccination. These receptor sequences come from an adult in good health.

This clone came up once. The J gene is TRBJ1-5, the V gene TRBV2; no clear D gene. From germline, CDR1 is SNHLY and CDR2 FYNNEI. V lost 3 bases to trimming and J lost 0 bases, with 9 bases between them. This CDR3 is built from 15 residues. CDR3 in amino acids: CASSEQAYSNQPQHF. The CDR3 region has the DNA TGTGCCAGCAGTGAGCAGGCGTATAGCAATCAGCCCCAGCATTTT.

Here the CDR3 reads CASSQEVGQVISGANVLTF. CDR3 in DNA: TGCGCCAGCAGCCAAGAAGTTGGACAGGTTATCTCTGGGGCCAACGTCCTGACTTTC. V usage is TRBV4-1 and J usage is TRBJ2-6; 7 bases map to TRBD1. CDR3 size: 19 residues. The J segment lost 0 bases and the V segment lost 0 bases, leaving 8 bases of the junction unmatched. CDR1 and CDR2 (germline): MGHRA, YSYEKL.

This sequence joins TRBV6-5 and TRBJ2-1, with TRBD2 as a possible D gene (6 bases). The CDR3 covers 15 residues. The V end lost 6 bases, the J end lost 4 bases, and 16 bases lay between the germline ends. CDR1 and CDR2 (germline): MNHEY, SVGAGI. CDR3 protein: CASRVVLAQYNEQFF. The DNA for the CDR3 is TGTGCCAGCAGAGTTGTCCTAGCGCAGTACAATGAGCAGTTCTTC.

The gene calls are TRBV5-1 and TRBJ1-1; 9 bases agree with TRBD1. The CDR3 runs 14 residues. V was pared by 4 bases and J by 1 base, with 2 bases of the junction left unmatched. Per germline, CDR1 SGHRS and CDR2 YFSETQ. CDR3: CASSRGQGNTEAFF. Written as DNA, the CDR3 is TGCGCCAGCAGCCGGGGACAGGGGAACACTGAAGCTTTCTTT.

The chain links TRBV19 to TRBJ2-7, with 11 nucleotides matching TRBD2. Trimming cost V 3 bases and J 5 bases; bases outside gene matches: 9. The CDR3 totals 16 residues. CDR1 LNHDA and CDR2 SQIVND come from the germline V gene (reference sequence). In DNA, the CDR3 is TGTGCCAGTAGTATGGAGGGAGTAGCGGGAGGGGACGAGCAGTACTTC. This encodes CASSMEGVAGGDEQYF.

This clone appeared once. The chain has TRBV14 and TRBJ1-1; D is undetermined. The V end lost 4 bases, the J end lost 0 bases, and 9 bases lay between the germline ends. The CDR3 spans 14 residues. Looked up from germline, CDR1 is SGHDN and CDR2 is FVKESK. CDR3 DNA sequence: TGTGCCAGCAGCCCCCAGGCTCTGAACACTGAAGCTTTCTTT. It translates to CASSPQALNTEAFF.

V is TRBV20-1 and J is TRBJ1-6, with D uncertain. The CDR3 is 11 amino acids. Trimming pared 5 bases from V and 9 bases from J, leaving 8 bases between. Germline CDR1 and CDR2: DFQATT and SNEGSKA (reference sequence). The CDR3 sequence is CSAVSGSPLHF. CDR3 DNA: TGCAGTGCTGTCAGCGGTTCACCCCTCCACTTT.

This chain links TRBV28 with TRBJ1-6; D gene uncertain. Trimming shortened V by 5 bases and J by 13 bases, and 15 bases separated the two germline ends. The CDR3 spans 13 residues. Germline V gene lookup returns CDR1 MDHEN and CDR2 SYDVKM. The CDR3: CASSPTPDVPLHF. In DNA form, the CDR3 reads TGTGCCAGCAGTCCAACCCCAGACGTCCCCCTCCACTTT.

The genes are TRBV19 and TRBJ2-3; the D gene is possibly TRBD1 (6 bases). V lost 3 bases, J lost 4 bases, and 11 bases lay in between. Germline lookup yields CDR1 LNHDA and CDR2 SQIVND (reference sequence). The CDR3 is 14 residues long. CDR3 bases: TGTGCCAGTAGTATTCCAGGGGCTTCAGATACGCAGTATTTT. Translating it yields CASSIPGASDTQYF.

The rearrangement links TRBV4-1 to TRBJ2-1; the D gene is possibly TRBD1 (5 bases). CDR1 MGHRA and CDR2 YSYEKL come from the germline V gene. The V end was cut by 0 bases, the J end by 9 bases, with 12 bases between. CDR3 length equals 14 residues. The CDR3 DNA reads as TGCGCCAGCAGCCAAGAGACAGCGTTTGGTGAGCAGTTCTTC. As protein: CASSQETAFGEQFF.

This rearrangement joins TRBV19 to TRBJ1-3, with a tentative D call TRBD1 (6 bases). The CDR3 is 15 amino acids. CDR1 and CDR2 (germline): LNHDA, SQIVND (reference sequence). V was pared by 5 bases and J by 0 bases, with 11 bases between. DNA of the CDR3: TGTGCCAGTAGTGCGACAGGTCACTCTGGAAACACCATATATTTT. Residues: CASSATGHSGNTIYF.

The J gene is TRBJ1-1, the V gene TRBV28; D not resolved. V dropped 4 bases and J dropped 7 bases, with 10 bases sitting between them. Germline assignment: CDR1 MDHEN and CDR2 SYDVKM. CDR3 length: 12 amino acids. This chain's CDR3 is CASSSVRVEAFF. CDR3 sequence (DNA): TGTGCCAGCAGTTCTGTGAGGGTTGAAGCTTTCTTT.

V usage is TRBV30 and J usage is TRBJ1-1, with a possible D match to TRBD1 (5 bases). The germline V gene encodes CDR1 GTSNPN and CDR2 SVGIG (reference sequence). V was shortened by 8 bases and J by 4 bases, with 17 bases between the two germline ends. The CDR3 is 13 amino acids. Written as DNA, the CDR3 is TGTGCCAGTCGGGGGGAGAGGGGCACTGAAGCTTTCTTT. It yields the protein CASRGERGTEAFF.

The rearrangement links TRBV4-3 to TRBJ2-5; TRBD2 agrees at 14 bases. CDR3 length: 16 amino acids. Looked up from germline, CDR1 is LGHNA and CDR2 is YSLEER. V was clipped by 0 bases and J by 5 bases; unmatched bases: 2. The CDR3 region has the DNA TGCGCCAGCAGCCAAGAGGGGACTAGCGGGAGTGAGACCCAGTACTTC. Amino acid sequence: CASSQEGTSGSETQYF.

The chain couples TRBV7-2 to TRBJ2-1; 7 bases are shared with TRBD2. Trimming cost V 3 bases and J 6 bases; bases outside gene matches: 8. The germline CDR1 and CDR2 sequences are SGHTA and FQGNSA. The CDR3 is 15 residues long. The CDR3 DNA reads TGTGCCAGCAGCTTGTCCGGGACTACGATCAATGAGCAGTTCTTC. This codes for CASSLSGTTINEQFF.

V usage is TRBV6-5 and J usage is TRBJ1-1, with D maybe TRBD1 (6 bases). There are 15 residues in the CDR3. Germline V CDR1 and CDR2: MNHEY, SVGAGI. The ends were cut back, 6 bases at V and 0 bases at J, with 14 bases in the middle. The CDR3 bases are TGTGCCAGCAGCAAACTCAGGGGAGTGAACACTGAAGCTTTCTTT. It specifies CASSKLRGVNTEAFF.

This rearrangement joins TRBV20-1 to TRBJ2-7, with TRBD2 matching over 7 bases. Germline CDR1 reads DFQATT; CDR2 reads SNEGSKA (reference sequence). The CDR3 runs 16 residues. V gave up 3 bases and J gave up 6 bases; unmatched junction bases: 17. CDR3 region: CSASMFGGRAESEQYF. In DNA form, the CDR3 reads TGCAGTGCTAGTATGTTCGGCGGGAGAGCTGAGTCCGAGCAGTACTTC.

The gene calls are TRBV3-1 (or the pseudogene TRBV3-2) and TRBJ1-5; no definite D call. Germline CDR1 LGHDT, CDR2 YNNKEL (reference sequence). Trimming cost V 5 bases and J 10 bases, with 30 bases left between them. There are 18 residues in the CDR3. CDR3 DNA sequence: TGTGCCAGCAGCGACAATAAAAATAGGGCCCGTCGCAACGGTCCCCAGCATTTT. The encoded protein is CASSDNKNRARRNGPQHF.

This rearrangement joins TRBV3-1 (or the pseudogene TRBV3-2) to TRBJ1-4; no definite D call. The germline V gene has CDR1 LGHDT and CDR2 YNNKEL (reference sequence). The CDR3 is 9 residues long. The CDR3 DNA follows: TGTCCCTGGGCGGGGTCCGTGTTTTTT. It yields the protein CPWAGSVFF.